The 18 T cell receptor beta chains below come from one sample, sequenced in a study of Graves' ophthalmopathy and Graves' hyperthyroidism. Amplified material comprised TCR beta CDR3 regions derived from RNA transcripts. After a first-round RT-PCR with HTBI primers, a second-round multiplex PCR was run. One entry per CDR3 protein results from TCRdb running MiXCR on the multiplex PCR reads. The sample has about 1.1 million distinct CDR3 sequences, about 36% seen once. Sequencing was performed on peripheral blood or thyroid tissue (not recorded which). All receptors come from an adult man with Graves' hyperthyroidism.

This clonotype was counted ten times or more. This chain joins TRBV7-9 and TRBJ2-6, with 8 positions matching TRBD1. The trim removed 2 bases at V and 0 bases at J, leaving 6 bases unmatched. The CDR3 loop spans 18 amino acids. Germline V CDR1 and CDR2: SEHNR, FQNEAQ (reference sequence). In nucleotides, the CDR3 is TGTGCCAGCAGCTTATCGGCAGGGGGCCTCTCTGGGGCCAACGTCCTGACTTTC. Residues: CASSLSAGGLSGANVLTF. The full variable domain, in which reference TRBV7-9 and TRBJ2-6 provide the parts outside the CDR3, is DTGVSQNPRHKITKRGQNVTFRCDPISEHNRLYWYRQTLGQGPEFLTYFQNEAQLEKSRLLSDRFSAERPKGSFSTLEIQRTEQGDSAMYLCASSLSAGGLSGANVLTFGAGSRLTVL.

This clonotype was seen only a few times. This chain uses TRBV6-1 with TRBJ1-2; D is unclear. Germline assignment: CDR1 MNHNS and CDR2 SASEGT. The CDR3 consists of 13 residues. Trimming took 8 bases from V and 8 from J, leaving 18 bases between them. As DNA, the CDR3 is TGTGCCAGCGTATCTGCATGGGCGCTGGGCTACACCTTC. This translates into CASVSAWALGYTF.

This clonotype was picked up a small number of times. The chain recombines TRBV24-1 with TRBJ1-2, with 7 nucleotides matching TRBD1. CDR3 length: 15 amino acids. V gave up 3 bases and J gave up 4 bases; unmatched junction bases: 7. Germline CDR1 and CDR2: KGHDR and SFDVKD. CDR3: CATSDTTGDIYGYTF. In DNA, the CDR3 is TGTGCCACCAGTGATACTACAGGGGACATCTATGGCTACACCTTC.

This clonotype was detected once. This sequence joins TRBV20-1 and TRBJ1-6, with TRBD1 matching 7 bases. Per germline, CDR1 DFQATT and CDR2 SNEGSKA (reference sequence). The CDR3 covers 15 residues. V dropped 7 bases and J dropped 10; count of bases not matched to a gene: 16. The CDR3 loop reads CSGTEGAGVVSPLHF. Written as DNA, the CDR3 is TGCAGTGGCACCGAGGGGGCAGGGGTAGTATCACCCCTCCACTTT.

This clonotype was picked up many times. The rearrangement uses TRBV28 and TRBJ1-5, with 7 bases that match TRBD1. Germline CDR1 and CDR2: MDHEN and SYDVKM. This CDR3 has 15 residues. After removal of 7 bases from V and 7 bases from J, the junction contained 13 bases not matched to a gene. The CDR3 nucleotides read TGTGCCAGCAACACTAGACAGGGTAGAGGGCAGCCCCAGCATTTT. Protein sequence: CASNTRQGRGQPQHF.

As to this clonotype: With a much larger clone just one base away, this may be a read error. The chain carries TRBV11-2 and TRBJ1-1, with a weak D call TRBD1 (6 bases). CDR1 SGHAT and CDR2 FQNNGV come from the germline V gene. The CDR3 is 15 amino acids. The V and J ends lost 7 bases and 4 bases respectively, with 19 bases between them. CDR3 in amino acids: CASNFVPGGITEAFF. The CDR3 nucleotides read TGTGCCAGCAACTTCGTCCCGGGGGGCATCACTGAAGCTTTCTTT.

At least ten counts were recorded for this clonotype. The rearrangement uses TRBV7-9 and TRBJ2-7; D gene ambiguous. The germline V gene encodes CDR1 SEHNR and CDR2 FQNEAQ (reference sequence). The CDR3 loop spans 15 amino acids. V was pared by 5 bases and J by 1 base, with 15 bases between. Here the CDR3 DNA reads TGTGCCAGCAGCCCTGTAGGGATGGGGTCCTACGAGCAGTACTTC. It is translated as CASSPVGMGSYEQYF.

The J gene is TRBJ1-3, the V gene TRBV6-5, with a tentative D call TRBD1 (6 bases). Trimming stripped 8 bases from V and 0 bases from J, with 17 bases between. The CDR3 runs 16 residues. Germline V gives CDR1 MNHEY, CDR2 SVGAGI. The CDR3 DNA reads as TGTGCCAGCGCTGGGACAACACCTTACTCTGGAAACACCATATATTTT. It encodes CASAGTTPYSGNTIYF.

The table lists this clonotype with many counts. V is TRBV5-1 and J is TRBJ1-1; D possibly corresponds to TRBD1 (6 bases). V lost 3 bases to trimming and J lost 0 bases, with 12 bases between them. Germline CDR1 SGHRS, CDR2 YFSETQ. The CDR3 consists of 15 residues. The CDR3 coding sequence is TGCGCCAGCAGCTCGACAGGTATCATGAACACTGAAGCTTTCTTT. Its protein is CASSSTGIMNTEAFF.

The sample holds many counts of this clonotype. The rearrangement joins TRBV7-3 to TRBJ2-5, with TRBD2 matching 7 bases. This CDR3 contains 14 residues. CDR1 is SGHTA, CDR2 FQGTGA, per germline. J was trimmed by 5 bases and V by 2 bases; bases with no gene match: 5. CDR3 amino acids: CASSLRGGSETQYF. CDR3 coding DNA: TGTGCCAGCAGCTTACGGGGAGGGTCGGAGACCCAGTACTTC.

This clonotype came up many times. The chain has TRBV7-9 and TRBJ1-4, with D uncertain. Trimming removed 3 bases from V and 5 bases from J, with 4 bases in between. The CDR3 loop spans 12 amino acids. CDR1 and CDR2 from the germline V gene are SEHNR and FQNEAQ (reference sequence). CDR3 nucleotides: TGTGCCAGCAGCTTTTTGAATGAAAAACTGTTTTTT. Protein: CASSFLNEKLFF.

The chain employs TRBV7-3 and TRBJ2-7, with 8 bases aligning to TRBD2. V was pared by 8 bases and J by 2 bases, with 8 bases of the junction left unmatched. CDR3 length: 14 residues. Germline CDR1 reads SGHTA; CDR2 reads FQGTGA. This CDR3 reads CASGLSGAAYEQYF. As DNA, the CDR3 is TGTGCCAGCGGACTTAGCGGGGCTGCCTACGAGCAGTACTTC.

For this clonotype: At one end the junction does not follow the germline gene, possibly because of a read error. This sequence joins TRBV13 and TRBJ1-5; D remains ambiguous. CDR1 and CDR2 from the germline V gene are PRHDT and FYEKMQ (reference sequence). CDR3 length: 14 amino acids. The CDR3 nucleotides read TGCGCCAGCAGCCAAGATGTGTCGCATCAGCCCCAGCATTTT. Protein sequence: CASSQDVSHQPQHF.

The genes are TRBV12-3 or TRBV12-4 and TRBJ2-2; D remains unclear. Between the trimmed V and J ends, which lost 6 bases and 4 bases, there was a span of 9 bases. The CDR3 is 13 amino acids. CDR3 protein: CASSHLTTGELFF. The CDR3 coding sequence is TGTGCCAGCAGCCATTTAACCACCGGGGAGCTGTTTTTT.

This clonotype was observed a handful of times. J is TRBJ1-2 and V is TRBV10-3; 8 bases map to TRBD1. There are 17 residues in the CDR3. V gave up 0 bases and J gave up 6 bases; unmatched junction bases: 12. Per germline, CDR1 ENHRY and CDR2 SYGVKD. Here the CDR3 reads CAISESRQGAVFNGYTF. CDR3 sequence (DNA): TGTGCCATCAGTGAGTCAAGGCAGGGGGCGGTCTTCAATGGCTACACCTTC.

This clonotype was seen repeatedly, ten times or more. The rearrangement joins TRBV15 to TRBJ1-5; D gene uncertain. CDR1 and CDR2 from the germline V gene are LNHNV and YYDKDF (reference sequence). Between the trimmed V and J ends, which lost 3 bases and 3 bases, there was a span of 12 bases. The CDR3 runs 15 residues. CDR3 bases: TGTGCCACCAGCAGTCGGTTTAGATCCAATCAGCCCCAGCATTTT. This gives the protein CATSSRFRSNQPQHF.

This clonotype was seen many times. The rearrangement joins TRBV19 to TRBJ1-1; D not resolved. With 5 bases removed from V and 5 bases from J, the gap between germline ends came to 12 bases. This CDR3 has 13 residues. Germline CDR1 and CDR2: LNHDA and SQIVND (reference sequence). DNA of the CDR3: TGTGCCAGTAGTGTGGCAAAGCGGACTGAAGCTTTCTTT. Its protein is CASSVAKRTEAFF.

This clonotype occurred many times. The chain links TRBV25-1 to TRBJ2-5; TRBD2 might be the D (5 bases). Germline V gene sequence: CDR1 MGHDK, CDR2 SYGVNS. V lost 1 base to trimming and J lost 5 bases, with 8 bases between them. The CDR3 extends over 13 amino acids. The CDR3 loop reads CASSESGWETQYF. The CDR3 region has the DNA TGTGCCAGCAGTGAATCGGGGTGGGAGACCCAGTACTTC.